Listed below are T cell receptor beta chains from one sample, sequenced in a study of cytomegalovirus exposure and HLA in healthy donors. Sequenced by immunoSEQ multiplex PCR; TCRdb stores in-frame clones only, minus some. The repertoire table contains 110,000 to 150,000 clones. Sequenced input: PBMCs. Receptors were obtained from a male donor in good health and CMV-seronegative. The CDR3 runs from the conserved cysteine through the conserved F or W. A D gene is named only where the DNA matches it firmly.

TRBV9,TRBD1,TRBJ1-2,TGTGCCAGCAGCGGTCAGGGGGCATACACCTTC,CASSGQGAYTF
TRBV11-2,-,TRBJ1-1,TGTGCCAGCAGCTTGAGAAGAAACACTGAAGCTTTCTTT,CASSLRRNTEAFF
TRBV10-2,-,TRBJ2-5,TGCGCCAGCAGCGCTGGCGGGACCGAGACCCAGTACTTC,CASSAGGTETQYF
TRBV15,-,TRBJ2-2,TGTGCCACCAGCAGAGGGAGCTCGAGCACCGGGGAGCTGTTTTTT,CATSRGSSSTGELFF
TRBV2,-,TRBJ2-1,TGTGCCAGCAGTGAGAGGGACTCGCAGTTCTTC,CASSERDSQFF
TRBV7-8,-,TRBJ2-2,TGTGCCAGCCGCTTAGGCTCCCGGCGGGCCGGGGAGCTGTTTTTT,CASRLGSRRAGELFF
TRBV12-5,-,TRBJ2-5,TGTGCTAGTGGTTTGGGGCGGGAAGGGCGAGAGACCCAGTACTTC,CASGLGREGRETQYF
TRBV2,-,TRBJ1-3,TGTGCCAGCATCGGAGCTCTCTCTGGAAACACCATATATTTT,CASIGALSGNTIYF
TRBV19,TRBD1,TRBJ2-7,TGTGCCAGTAGTATAGGAAGGGACAGGGTTGACTACGAGCAGTACTTC,CASSIGRDRVDYEQYF
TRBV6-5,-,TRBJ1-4,TGTGCCAGCAGCTTCGGACAGAATAATGAAAAACTGTTTTTT,CASSFGQNNEKLFF
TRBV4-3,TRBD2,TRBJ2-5,TGCGCCAGCAGCCAAGGGGCTGGCTTGGGAGGGAGTGGGGAGACCCAGTACTTC,CASSQGAGLGGSGETQYF
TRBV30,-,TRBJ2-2,TGTGCCTGGAGTCGCGGAACCGGGGAGCTGTTTTTT,CAWSRGTGELFF
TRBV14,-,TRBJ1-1,TGTGCCAGCAGCCAAGATCATCCCCAGAAAGCTTTCTTT,CASSQDHPQKAFF
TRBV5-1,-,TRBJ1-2,TGCGCCAGCAGAGAGGTGGACTATGGCTACACCTTC,CASREVDYGYTF
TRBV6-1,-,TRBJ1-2,TGTGCCAGCAGTGTGAGGGTGGACTATGGCTACACCTTC,CASSVRVDYGYTF
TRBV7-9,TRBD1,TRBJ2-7,TGTGCCAGCAGCTTCCAGGGGGAAGGAACCTACGAGCAGTACTTC,CASSFQGEGTYEQYF
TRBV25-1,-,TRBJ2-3,TGTGCCAGCAGTTTCCGCGAGTCTCGGACAGATACGCAGTATTTT,CASSFRESRTDTQYF
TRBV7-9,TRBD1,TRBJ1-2,TGTGCCAGCAGCTCCCAAGGGGGCGCTGGAGGCTACACCTTC,CASSSQGGAGGYTF
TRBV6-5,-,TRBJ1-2,TGTGCCAGCAGTTACTCTCGGGGTCCCTATGGCTACACCTTC,CASSYSRGPYGYTF
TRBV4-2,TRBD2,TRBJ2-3,TGTGCCAGCAGCCCAACTAGCGGGGGGAACACAGATACGCAGTATTTT,CASSPTSGGNTDTQYF
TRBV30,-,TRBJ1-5,TGTGCCTGGAGAGAGCGGGGAGAGGGCAATCAGCCCCAGCATTTT,CAWRERGEGNQPQHF
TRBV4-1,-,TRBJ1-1,TGCGCCAGCAGCCAAGATTACATCACGAACACTGAAGCTTTCTTT,CASSQDYITNTEAFF
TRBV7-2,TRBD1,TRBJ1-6,TGTGCCAGCAGCTTCACCGGGACAGGGGGTTCACCCCTCCACTTT,CASSFTGTGGSPLHF
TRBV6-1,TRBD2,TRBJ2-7,TGTGCCAGCAGAGTAGCGGGAGGAGAGTTTTGGGAGCAGTACTTC,CASRVAGGEFWEQYF
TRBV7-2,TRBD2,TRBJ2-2,TGTGCCAGCAGCTTCCCAGCGGGAGGGCGGGGGGAGCTGTTTTTT,CASSFPAGGRGELFF